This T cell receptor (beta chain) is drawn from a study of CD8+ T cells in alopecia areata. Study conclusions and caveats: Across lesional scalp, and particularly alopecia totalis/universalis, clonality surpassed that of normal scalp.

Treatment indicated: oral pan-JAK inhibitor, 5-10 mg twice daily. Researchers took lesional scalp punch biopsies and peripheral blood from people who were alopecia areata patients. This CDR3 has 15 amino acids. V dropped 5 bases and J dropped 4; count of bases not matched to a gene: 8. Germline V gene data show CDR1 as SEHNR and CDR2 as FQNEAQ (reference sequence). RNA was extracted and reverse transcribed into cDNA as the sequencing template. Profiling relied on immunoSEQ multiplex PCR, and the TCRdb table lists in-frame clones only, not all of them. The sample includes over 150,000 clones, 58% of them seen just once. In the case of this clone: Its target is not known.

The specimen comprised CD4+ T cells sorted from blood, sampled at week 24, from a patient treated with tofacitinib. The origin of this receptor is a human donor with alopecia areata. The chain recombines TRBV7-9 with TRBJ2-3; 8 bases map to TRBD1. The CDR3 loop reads CASSPGAGGPDTQYF. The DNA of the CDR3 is TGTGCCAGCAGCCCTGGAGCAGGGGGCCCAGATACGCAGTATTTT. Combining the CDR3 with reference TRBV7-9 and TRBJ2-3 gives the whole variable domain DTGVSQNPRHKITKRGQNVTFRCDPISEHNRLYWYRQTLGQGPEFLTYFQNEAQLEKSRLLSDRFSAERPKGSFSTLEIQRTEQGDSAMYLCASSPGAGGPDTQYFGPGTRLTVL.